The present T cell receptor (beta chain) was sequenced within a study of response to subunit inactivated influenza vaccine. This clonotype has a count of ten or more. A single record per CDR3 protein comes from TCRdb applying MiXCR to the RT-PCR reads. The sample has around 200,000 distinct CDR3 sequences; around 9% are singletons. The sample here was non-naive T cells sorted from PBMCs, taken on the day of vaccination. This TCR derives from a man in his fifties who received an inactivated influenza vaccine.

CDR3 in amino acids: CASSQSGQGAGYTF. CDR3 in DNA: TGCGCCAGCAGCCAATCCGGACAGGGGGCCGGCTACACCTTC. The chain couples TRBV4-1 to TRBJ1-2; 11 nucleotides match TRBD1. Germline assignment: CDR1 MGHRA and CDR2 YSYEKL. Trimming took 2 bases from V and 8 from J; bases not matched to a gene: 4. The CDR3 has 14 residues.